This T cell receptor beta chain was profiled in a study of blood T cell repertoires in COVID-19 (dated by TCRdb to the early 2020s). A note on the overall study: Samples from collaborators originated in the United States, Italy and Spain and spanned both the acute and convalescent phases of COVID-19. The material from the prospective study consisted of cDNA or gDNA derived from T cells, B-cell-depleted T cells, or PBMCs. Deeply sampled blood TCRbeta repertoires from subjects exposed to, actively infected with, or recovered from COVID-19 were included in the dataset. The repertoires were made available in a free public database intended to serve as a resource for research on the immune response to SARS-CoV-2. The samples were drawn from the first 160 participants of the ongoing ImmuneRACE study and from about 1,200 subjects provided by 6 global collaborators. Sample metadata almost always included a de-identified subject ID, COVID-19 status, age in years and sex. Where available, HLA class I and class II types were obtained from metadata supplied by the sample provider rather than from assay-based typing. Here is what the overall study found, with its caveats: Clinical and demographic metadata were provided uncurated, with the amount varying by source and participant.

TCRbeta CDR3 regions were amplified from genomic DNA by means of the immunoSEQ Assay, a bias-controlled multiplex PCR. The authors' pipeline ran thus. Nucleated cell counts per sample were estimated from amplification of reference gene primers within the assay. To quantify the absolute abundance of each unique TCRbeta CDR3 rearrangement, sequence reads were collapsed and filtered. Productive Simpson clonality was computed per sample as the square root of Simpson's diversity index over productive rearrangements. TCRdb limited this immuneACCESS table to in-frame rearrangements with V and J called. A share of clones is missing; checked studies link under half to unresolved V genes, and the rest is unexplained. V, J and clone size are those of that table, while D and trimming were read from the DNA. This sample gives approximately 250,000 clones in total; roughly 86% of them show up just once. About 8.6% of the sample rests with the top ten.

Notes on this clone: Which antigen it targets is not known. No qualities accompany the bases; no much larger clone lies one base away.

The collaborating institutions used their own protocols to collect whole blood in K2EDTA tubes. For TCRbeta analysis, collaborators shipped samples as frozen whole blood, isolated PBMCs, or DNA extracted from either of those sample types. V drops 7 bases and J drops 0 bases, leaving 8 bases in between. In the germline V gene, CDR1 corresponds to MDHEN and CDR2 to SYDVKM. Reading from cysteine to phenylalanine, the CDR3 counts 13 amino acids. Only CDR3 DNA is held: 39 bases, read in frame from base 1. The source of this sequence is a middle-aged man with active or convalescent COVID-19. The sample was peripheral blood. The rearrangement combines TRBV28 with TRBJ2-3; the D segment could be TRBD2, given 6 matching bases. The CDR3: CASIGGSTDTQYF. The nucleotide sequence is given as TGTGCCAGCATTGGGGGGAGCACAGATACGCAGTATTTT.